A selection of T cell receptor beta chains follows, all from one sample in a study of shared clonotypes between healthy human individuals. Clones were sequenced by immunoSEQ multiplex PCR, and TCRdb holds only the in-frame ones, with some missing. The table has around 1.9 million clones, roughly 95% seen once; the top ten hold 1.5% to 2%. The material sequenced was naive CD8+ T cells from PBMCs. The receptors derive from a man between 18 and 35 years old in good health. Some clones in this sample may be carry-over from other donors' samples. Each CDR3 is given with its conserved first and last residue. A D gene is named only where the DNA matches it firmly. Size tells how often a clone was seen (once, few, many) or the class of an expanded clone, and some rows leave it out.

TRBD2 - TRBJ2-1 TRBV29-1 TGCAGCTCATCAACGGGAGGCTACTCCTACAATGAGCAGTTCTTC CSSSTGGYSYNEQFF
TRBD2 - TRBJ2-7 TRBV9 TGTGCCAGCAGCGCAGCCGGCGGGACTAGCTCCTACGAGCAGTACTTC CASSAAGGTSSYEQYF
TRBD1 - TRBJ2-5 TRBV11-2 TGTGCCAGCAGCACCGGGACAGGGGACCTAGAGACCCAGTACTTC CASSTGTGDLETQYF
TRBD1 - TRBJ2-1 TRBV27 TGTGCCAGCAGTCTACCCGGGACAGCAAGTTACAATGAGCAGTTCTTC CASSLPGTASYNEQFF
- - TRBJ2-1 TRBV9 TGTGCCAGCAGCGTATCCGGACAGAACTACAATGAGCAGTTCTTC CASSVSGQNYNEQFF
- - TRBJ1-1 TRBV7-9 TGTGCCAGCAGCGCCCCTAGGGGACTCCTGAACACTGAAGCTTTCTTT CASSAPRGLLNTEAFF
TRBD1 few TRBJ2-7 TRBV19 TGTGCCACCAAGACAGGGCTCGGCGAGCAGTACTTC CATKTGLGEQYF
- - TRBJ2-7 TRBV5-1 TGCGCCAGCAGCTTGGAGGGAAACGCCTACGAGCAGTACTTC CASSLEGNAYEQYF
TRBD2 - TRBJ2-3 TRBV19 TGTGCCAGTAGTTATAGAGCGGGAGACACAGATACGCAGTATTTT CASSYRAGDTDTQYF
- - TRBJ2-1 TRBV7-3 TGTGCCAGCAGCCAACCAGCGGGTCCCAGTAATGAGCAGTTCTTC CASSQPAGPSNEQFF
- - TRBJ2-7 TRBV11-2 TGTGCCAGCAGCTTAGACCCCGGAACGCTCTACGAGCAGTACTTC CASSLDPGTLYEQYF
- - TRBJ1-5 TRBV4-3 TGCGCCAGCAGCACCTCGGCTGGGGGCCTCAATCAGCCCCAGCATTTT CASSTSAGGLNQPQHF
TRBD1 - TRBJ2-1 TRBV2 TGTGCCAGCAGTGAGACAGGGTCACTAGGCAATGAGCAGTTCTTC CASSETGSLGNEQFF
- - TRBJ2-3 TRBV28 TGTGCCAGCAGTTTAAGGATTCGCACAGATACGCAGTATTTT CASSLRIRTDTQYF
- - TRBJ2-1 TRBV7-8 TGTGCCAGCAGCTTAGGGGCTGACTCCTACAATGAGCAGTTCTTC CASSLGADSYNEQFF
- - TRBJ2-7 TRBV28 TGTGCCAGCAGTTTTGACACCGCTTACGAGCAGTACTTC CASSFDTAYEQYF
- - TRBJ2-6 TRBV30 TGTGCCTGGCAACAGTACTCTGGGGCCAACGTCCTGACTTTC CAWQQYSGANVLTF
TRBD1 - TRBJ1-1 TRBV28 TGTGCCAGCAGTAGACAGGGGAAGGGCACTGAAGCTTTCTTT CASSRQGKGTEAFF
- - TRBJ1-3 TRBV18 TGTGCCAGCTCTGGAAACACCATATATTTT CASSGNTIYF
TRBD1 - TRBJ1-2 TRBV9 TGTGCCAGCAGCGTAGCTGACAGGGGCCTCCATGGCTACACCTTC CASSVADRGLHGYTF
- - TRBJ2-5 TRBV13 TGTGCCAGCAGCTCACACGGGGAGACCCAGTACTTC CASSSHGETQYF
- once TRBJ2-7 TRBV21-1 TGTGCCAGCACCTGGACAGGGGGCTCCTACGAGCAGTACTTC CASTWTGGSYEQYF